This T cell receptor beta chain derives from a study of Graves' ophthalmopathy and Graves' hyperthyroidism. In this cohort, patients with other autoimmune diseases, uncontrolled infections, pregnancy or lactation were excluded. What supplied the PBMCs was about 9.1 ml of fresh peripheral blood. This clonotype was picked up a small number of times. Its antigen is not identified. Amplification from RNA transcripts yielded the TCR beta CDR3 regions. The first round was an RT-PCR with HTBI primers, and the second round was a multiplex PCR. TCRdb called the multiplex PCR reads again in MiXCR, with one record for every CDR3 protein. The sample consists of about 220,000 distinct CDR3 sequences, 20% to 25% of them appearing once. Whole-study results and caveats: Progression of ophthalmopathy was predicted by the model with roughly 65% sensitivity and just under 75% specificity.

CDR1 is DFQATT and CDR2 is SNEGSKA in the germline V gene (reference sequence). The CDR3 has 17 residues. V shed 0 bases and J shed 7 bases, with 21 bases lying between them. The sample was peripheral blood. The chain joins TRBV20-1 to TRBJ2-2; D is possibly TRBD1 or TRBD2 (5 bases each). The receptor was isolated from a woman in her forties or fifties with Graves' ophthalmopathy. DNA for the CDR3: TGCAGTGCTAGAGATCAGGGCCTAGTGGGAGAAGGCGGGGAGCTGTTTTTT. The encoded protein is CSARDQGLVGEGGELFF.